A single TCR beta chain is shown here with its context. Vbeta (60) and Jbeta (13) primers were used in the PCR. Produced via immunoSEQ multiplex PCR; TCRdb's table is partial and in-frame only. Here the sample spans 150,000 to 200,000 clones, roughly 80% being singletons. The CDR3 is 14 amino acids. From germline, CDR1 is MDHEN and CDR2 SYDVKM. Trimming at V came to 6 bases and at J to 4 bases, leaving 5 bases not matched to a gene. The data were taken from a study of cytomegalovirus exposure and HLA in healthy donors. This clonotype was sampled from a boy aged 10-17 years in good health and CMV-seronegative. The sample consisted of PBMCs. The chain is built from TRBV28 and TRBJ2-5; 10 positions agree with TRBD1. The CDR3, as DNA: TGTGCCAGCAGCCTCGACAGGGGGCCAGAGACCCAGTACTTC. This translates into CASSLDRGPETQYF.